These T cell receptor beta chains were read from a single sample in a study of cytomegalovirus exposure and HLA in healthy donors. Data came from immunoSEQ multiplex PCR; TCRdb stores just in-frame clones and leaves some out. This table has some 110,000 clones, around 60% appearing once. The sample comprised PBMCs. These TCRs come from a woman aged 35 to 49 in good health and CMV-seropositive. Each CDR3 is given with its conserved first and last residue. D genes are given only for firm matches. Expanded clones are given a class, and other clones once, few, many or no size at all.

TRBJ2-7	NA	NA	TRBV5-6	CASSSGSVYEQYF	TGTGCCAGCAGCTCAGGATCCGTCTACGAGCAGTACTTC
TRBJ2-1	TRBD2	NA	TRBV7-2	CASSPSSELAGVEQFF	TGTGCCAGCAGCCCCAGTTCAGAGCTAGCGGGAGTTGAGCAGTTCTTC
TRBJ2-7	NA	NA	TRBV5-6	CASSKRTSRGEQYF	TGTGCCAGCAGTAAGCGCACCTCACGGGGCGAGCAGTACTTC
TRBJ2-7	TRBD1	NA	TRBV6-5	CASSRTGTGAGEQYF	TGTGCCAGCAGTCGGACCGGGACAGGGGCTGGGGAGCAGTACTTC
TRBJ2-3	TRBD2	NA	TRBV7-6	CASSLESGTSGRTDTQYF	TGTGCCAGCAGCTTAGAGTCAGGGACTAGCGGTCGCACAGATACGCAGTATTTT
TRBJ2-3	NA	once	TRBV5-1	CASSFSGHTDTQYF	TGCGCCAGCAGCTTTAGCGGTCACACAGATACGCAGTATTTT
TRBJ2-3	NA	NA	TRBV30	CAWTHARKDTDTQYF	TGTGCCTGGACCCATGCGAGGAAGGATACAGATACGCAGTATTTT
TRBJ2-5	NA	NA	TRBV6-5	CASSPRGHLQETQYF	TGTGCCAGCAGTCCCCGAGGACACCTCCAAGAGACCCAGTACTTC
TRBJ2-7	TRBD1	NA	TRBV7-2	CASSLATGTGGFEQYF	TGTGCCAGCAGCTTAGCCACCGGGACAGGGGGCTTCGAGCAGTACTTC
TRBJ1-1	NA	few	TRBV28	CASSGNTEAFF	TGTGCCAGCAGCGGGAACACTGAAGCTTTCTTT
TRBJ2-2	TRBD2	NA	TRBV5-1	CASSGTGTSGTRELFF	TGCGCCAGCAGCGGGACCGGGACTAGCGGGACCCGGGAGCTGTTTTTT
TRBJ2-7	TRBD2	NA	TRBV30	CAWSMGEGPYEQYF	TGTGCCTGGAGTATGGGGGAGGGTCCCTACGAGCAGTACTTC
TRBJ2-3	TRBD2	NA	TRBV9	CASSGAGTSSLDTQYF	TGTGCCAGCAGCGGGGCCGGGACTAGCTCTCTCGATACGCAGTATTTT
TRBJ2-2	NA	NA	TRBV6-5	CASSLSGRAGELFF	TGTGCCAGCAGTCTTAGCGGTCGGGCCGGGGAGCTGTTTTTT
TRBJ2-2	TRBD2	NA	TRBV29-1	CSANFGGREAGELFF	TGCAGCGCTAACTTTGGGGGGCGGGAGGCCGGGGAGCTGTTTTTT
TRBJ2-5	NA	few	TRBV18	CASSRIGRSGNRGETQYF	TGTGCCAGCTCACGTATCGGACGGAGCGGAAACCGTGGAGAGACCCAGTACTTC
TRBJ1-2	NA	NA	TRBV6-1	CASSARSRQDNGYTF	TGTGCCAGCAGTGCCCGTTCCCGACAGGACAATGGCTACACCTTC
TRBJ2-7	NA	NA	TRBV9	CASSVAGSDEQYF	TGTGCCAGCAGCGTAGCGGGATCGGACGAGCAGTACTTC
TRBJ2-2	NA	NA	TRBV30	CAWSVGAGELFF	TGTGCCTGGAGTGTAGGGGCCGGGGAGCTGTTTTTT
TRBJ1-1	TRBD1	NA	TRBV27	CASSLRGTGFTEAFF	TGTGCCAGCAGTCTACGAGGGACAGGGTTCACTGAAGCTTTCTTT
TRBJ2-5	NA	NA	TRBV4-1	CASSQDQWQAQETQYF	TGCGCCAGCAGCCAAGATCAATGGCAGGCCCAAGAGACCCAGTACTTC
TRBJ2-7	TRBD2	NA	TRBV5-1	CASNPSGNSYEQYF	TGCGCCAGCAACCCTAGCGGGAACTCCTACGAGCAGTACTTC
TRBJ1-1	TRBD1	NA	TRBV27	CASSLSGQARAFF	TGTGCCAGCAGTTTATCTGGACAGGCAAGAGCTTTCTTT
TRBJ1-1	TRBD1	NA	TRBV5-4	CASSSPGTADTEAFF	TGTGCCAGCAGCAGCCCCGGGACAGCGGACACTGAAGCTTTCTTT
TRBJ2-7	NA	NA	TRBV7-3	CASSLETGTVYEQYF	TGTGCCAGCAGCCTCGAAACAGGTACTGTCTACGAGCAGTACTTC
TRBJ1-5	TRBD1	NA	TRBV25-1	CASSERGRTGDQPQHF	TGTGCCAGCAGTGAAAGGGGGCGGACGGGCGATCAGCCCCAGCATTTT
TRBJ2-7	TRBD1	NA	TRBV4-3	CASSQLVGTGITYEQYF	TGCGCCAGCAGCCAATTAGTAGGGACAGGCATTACCTACGAGCAGTACTTC
TRBJ2-1	NA	NA	TRBV5-1	CASSLGTRSYNEQFF	TGCGCCAGCAGCTTGGGTACTCGCTCCTACAATGAGCAGTTCTTC
TRBJ2-7	NA	NA	TRBV7-9	CASSLAGWSRGSYEQYF	TGTGCCAGCAGCTTAGCGGGGTGGTCCCGGGGTTCCTACGAGCAGTACTTC
TRBJ1-2	TRBD1	NA	TRBV7-9	CASSSETGGNYGYTF	TGTGCCAGCAGCTCCGAGACAGGGGGCAACTATGGCTACACCTTC
TRBJ2-5	TRBD2	NA	TRBV29-1	CSAEPRTSGRETQYF	TGCAGCGCCGAACCCCGGACTAGCGGGAGGGAGACCCAGTACTTC
TRBJ1-1	NA	few	TRBV7-2	CASRLFGGRFMNTEAFF	TGTGCCAGCAGACTGTTCGGGGGGAGATTCATGAACACTGAAGCTTTCTTT
TRBJ2-1	NA	NA	TRBV5-1	CASKVTWSSYNEQFF	TGCGCCAGCAAGGTTACTTGGAGCTCCTACAATGAGCAGTTCTTC
TRBJ2-7	TRBD2	NA	TRBV28	CASSSDRVLAGGGEQYF	TGTGCCAGCAGTTCTGACAGGGTGTTAGCGGGAGGTGGCGAGCAGTACTTC
TRBJ2-3	TRBD2	few	TRBV7-6	CASSLEGTSGRVTDTQYF	TGTGCCAGCAGCTTAGAGGGTACTAGCGGGAGGGTAACAGATACGCAGTATTTT
TRBJ2-7	TRBD1	NA	TRBV4-3	CASSPTGTGGYEQYF	TGCGCCAGCAGCCCTACCGGGACAGGGGGCTACGAGCAGTACTTC
TRBJ2-5	TRBD2	NA	TRBV6-6	CASILAGLETQYF	TGTGCCAGCATCTTAGCGGGACTAGAGACCCAGTACTTC
TRBJ1-5	NA	few	TRBV30	CAWSSGDNQPQHF	TGTGCCTGGAGTTCAGGGGACAATCAGCCCCAGCATTTT
TRBJ2-3	NA	NA	TRBV2	CASRGGGPPLDTQYF	TGTGCCAGCAGGGGAGGGGGACCCCCTTTGGATACGCAGTATTTT
TRBJ1-2	NA	few	TRBV19	CASSTPGFYGYTF	TGTGCCAGTAGTACACCGGGGTTCTATGGCTACACCTTC
TRBJ1-2	NA	NA	TRBV9	CASSVDRGFGHGYTF	TGTGCCAGCAGCGTAGATAGGGGGTTCGGGCATGGCTACACCTTC
TRBJ2-3	NA	once	TRBV13	CASSLGTTIIPSTDTQYF	TGTGCCAGCAGCCTTGGGACAACAATCATTCCTAGCACAGATACGCAGTATTTT
TRBJ1-1	NA	NA	TRBV5-1	CASSTNPGMNTEAFF	TGCGCCAGCAGCACCAACCCAGGGATGAACACTGAAGCTTTCTTT
TRBJ1-2	TRBD1	NA	TRBV2	CASTEGRGSDGYTF	TGTGCCAGCACAGAAGGCAGGGGGTCGGATGGCTACACCTTC